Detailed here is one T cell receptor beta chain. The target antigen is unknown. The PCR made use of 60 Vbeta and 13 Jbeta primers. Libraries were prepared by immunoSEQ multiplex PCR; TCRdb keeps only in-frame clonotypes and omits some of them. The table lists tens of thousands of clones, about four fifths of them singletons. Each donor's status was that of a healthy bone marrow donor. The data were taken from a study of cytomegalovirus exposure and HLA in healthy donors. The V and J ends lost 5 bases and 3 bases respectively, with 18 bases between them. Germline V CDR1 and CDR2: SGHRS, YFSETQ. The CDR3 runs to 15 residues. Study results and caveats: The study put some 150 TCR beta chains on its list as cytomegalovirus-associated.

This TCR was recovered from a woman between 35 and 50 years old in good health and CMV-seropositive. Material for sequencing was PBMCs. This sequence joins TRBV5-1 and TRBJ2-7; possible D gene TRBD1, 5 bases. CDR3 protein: CASREGGHPGYEQYF. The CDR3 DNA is TGCGCCAGCAGGGAAGGTGGACACCCGGGCTACGAGCAGTACTTC.